Listed here are 13 T cell receptor beta chains from one sample, sequenced in a study of identical twins. Using its own MiXCR run on the 5' RACE reads, TCRdb lists one record per CDR3 protein. The table has 200,000 to 300,000 distinct CDR3 sequences, about 11% seen once. Material: memory T cells sorted from blood. The origin of the receptors is a man aged 45 to 65 in good health.

This clonotype was detected only a few times. The chain links TRBV29-1 to TRBJ2-7; a weak D match, TRBD1 (6 bases). Germline CDR1 SQVTM, CDR2 ANQGSEA. The CDR3 runs 15 residues. V was shortened by 3 bases and J by 4 bases, with 19 bases between the two germline ends. CDR3 protein: CSVEDPARGSYEQYF. CDR3 DNA: TGCAGCGTTGAGGACCCTGCCAGGGGAAGTTACGAGCAGTACTTC.

This clonotype was observed a few times. This sequence joins TRBV3-1 and TRBJ2-3; 9 bases match TRBD2. The CDR3 is 17 amino acids. CDR1 and CDR2 from the germline V gene are LGHDT and YNNKEL (reference sequence). V was clipped by 2 bases and J by 1 base; unmatched bases: 7. The CDR3 DNA follows: TGTGCCAGCAGCCAAACTACTAGGACTAGCGGCACAGATACGCAGTATTTT. The encoded protein is CASSQTTRTSGTDTQYF.

The sample holds many counts of this clonotype. The rearrangement joins TRBV20-1 to TRBJ1-2; the D is unclear. The germline V gene encodes CDR1 DFQATT and CDR2 SNEGSKA (reference sequence). V shed 3 bases and J shed 5 bases, with 10 bases lying between them. The CDR3 spans 12 residues. CDR3 nucleotides: TGCAGTGCTAGGGGTGGAGCTTATGGCTACACCTTC. It specifies CSARGGAYGYTF.

The chain combines TRBV14 with TRBJ2-5, with D tentatively TRBD1 (5 bases). The germline CDR1 and CDR2 sequences are SGHDN and FVKESK. The germline V and J ends were trimmed by 2 bases and 4 bases, with 17 bases remaining between them. The CDR3 is made up of 16 amino acids. The CDR3 protein is CASSQRIYLGPETQYF. The DNA of the CDR3 is TGTGCCAGCAGCCAACGCATCTACTTGGGGCCAGAGACCCAGTACTTC.

This clonotype came up many times. This chain links TRBV7-2 with TRBJ1-1, with a tentative D call TRBD1 (5 bases). The CDR3 covers 14 residues. V was shortened by 3 bases and J by 0 bases, with 8 bases between the two germline ends. The germline V gene encodes CDR1 SGHTA and CDR2 FQGNSA. The CDR3 reads CASSFTGLNTEAFF. The CDR3 DNA sequence: TGTGCCAGCAGCTTCACGGGGCTGAACACTGAAGCTTTCTTT.

The V and J genes are TRBV5-5 and TRBJ1-4; no clear D. Germline CDR1 and CDR2: SGHKS and YYEKEE (reference sequence). This CDR3 is 15 amino acids long. The ends were cut back, 2 bases at V and 3 bases at J, with 11 bases in the middle. The CDR3 nucleotides are TGTGCCAGCAGCTTAGGCGGACCGGCTAATGAAAAACTGTTTTTT. Residues: CASSLGGPANEKLFF.

The rearrangement uses TRBV7-2 and TRBJ1-5; possibly TRBD1 for D (6 bases). The CDR3 runs to 15 residues. Trimming left V 5 bases short and J 0 bases short, with 11 bases between. Germline V gene sequence: CDR1 SGHTA, CDR2 FQGNSA. In DNA, the CDR3 is TGTGCCAGCAGCCACACAGGGAATAGCAATCAGCCCCAGCATTTT. Amino acid sequence: CASSHTGNSNQPQHF.

The table lists this clonotype with a few counts. This chain joins TRBV6-2 or TRBV6-3 and TRBJ2-6; possible D gene TRBD2, 5 bases. Germline CDR1 reads MNHEY; CDR2 reads SVGEGT. V was pared by 6 bases and J by 2 bases, with 11 bases between. The CDR3 is 15 residues long. The CDR3 bases are TGTGCCAGCAGCCTTACTAGACCTGGGGCCAACGTCCTGACTTTC. Amino acids: CASSLTRPGANVLTF.

Only a few counts were recorded for this clonotype. This chain connects TRBV7-2 to TRBJ2-1; D not resolved. From germline, CDR1 is SGHTA and CDR2 FQGNSA. Trimming removed 7 bases from V and 6 bases from J, with 16 bases in between. The CDR3 totals 14 residues. This CDR3 reads CASTLSQGRNEQFF. The CDR3 nucleotides read TGTGCCAGCACCCTTAGTCAAGGACGCAATGAGCAGTTCTTC.

This clonotype was counted ten times or more. The chain combines TRBV14 with TRBJ1-1, with D hard to call. V lost 0 bases, J lost 11 bases, and 16 bases lay in between. The CDR3 length is 14 residues. Germline loops: CDR1 SGHDN, CDR2 FVKESK. The DNA for the CDR3 is TGTGCCAGCAGCCAAGATAAACGCCGGGTTCGGGCTTTCTTT. Amino acid sequence: CASSQDKRRVRAFF.

Details on this clonotype: A single base separates this from a much larger clone, so it may be a read error. The chain carries TRBV7-8 and TRBJ1-1; no clear D. In germline, CDR1 is SGHVS, CDR2 FQNEAQ. The CDR3 loop spans 15 amino acids. CDR3 residues: CASSLEEQMNPEAFF. The CDR3 coding sequence is TGTGCCAGCAGCTTAGAGGAACAGATGAACCCTGAAGCTTTCTTT.

Worth noting for this clonotype: One end of the junction is discordant with germline, which a read error may explain. V usage is TRBV7-2 and J usage is TRBJ1-1; TRBD1 matches 11 bases. CDR3 size: 13 residues. Germline CDR1 SGHTA, CDR2 FQGNSA. CDR3 DNA: TGTGCCAGCAGCCGTCCGGGACAGGGGGATTATAATTTT. This sequence encodes CASSRPGQGDYNF.

This clonotype was counted many times. The rearrangement uses TRBV20-1 and TRBJ1-6; no clear D gene. The V and J ends lost 7 bases and 7 bases respectively, with 11 bases between them. This CDR3 contains 12 residues. Germline-derived CDR1 and CDR2 are DFQATT and SNEGSKA (reference sequence). CDR3 loop: CSGQDYNSPLHF. The CDR3 bases are TGCAGTGGGCAGGACTACAATTCACCCCTCCACTTT.